A selection of T cell receptor beta chains follows, all from one sample in a study of human T cells and chemical hapten exposure. TCRdb used MiXCR to reprocess the RACE reads, holding one entry per CDR3 protein. Counted here are 25,000 to 35,000 distinct CDR3 sequences, 4.5% to 7.5% occurring once; the ten biggest clones make up 5% to 7%. The sample consisted of whole blood, taken in connection with sensitization to the hapten diphenylcyclopropenone (DPC). The receptors come from a man aged 25-45 years with alopecia areata. Some clones in this sample may be carry-over from other donors' samples. CDR3s include the opening cysteine and the closing phenylalanine or tryptophan. Each record gives: D gene, clone size, V gene, J gene, CDR3 DNA, CDR3 protein. D genes are given only for firm matches. Not every row has a clone size; where given, it reads once, few, many or a size class.

.	many	TRBV7-2	TRBJ2-3	TGTGCCAGCAGCGGGACTTACTATAGCACAGATACGCAGTATTTT	CASSGTYYSTDTQYF
.	many	TRBV18	TRBJ1-6	TGTGCCAGCTCACAGGGGGGTAATTCACCCCTCCACTTT	CASSQGGNSPLHF
.	many	TRBV5-1	TRBJ1-2	TGCGCCAGCAGCTCCGTCGGGACGGGTGGCTACACCTTC	CASSSVGTGGYTF
TRBD1	many	TRBV12-3/TRBV12-4	TRBJ2-5	TGTGCCAGCAGTTCACAGGGGGCAGAGACCCAGTACTTC	CASSSQGAETQYF
TRBD2	many	TRBV7-2	TRBJ2-3	TGTGCCAGCAGTCCTAGCGGGAGCTCAGATACGCAGTATTTT	CASSPSGSSDTQYF
.	once	TRBV28	TRBJ2-7	TGTGCCAGCAGTCGCCCCGGACCCCGGGAGCAGTACTTC	CASSRPGPREQYF
.	many	TRBV7-2	TRBJ1-1	TGTGCCAGCAGCTTACTCGGTCAGCCCACTGAAGCTTTCTTT	CASSLLGQPTEAFF
.	many	TRBV6-5	TRBJ2-1	TGTGCCAGCAGATCGGGCCCTGGGAATGAGCAGTTCTTC	CASRSGPGNEQFF
TRBD2	many	TRBV7-9	TRBJ2-4	TGTGCCAGCAGCTCCACTCGGACTAGCGGGGGCATAGTAGCCAAAAACATTCAGTACTTC	CASSSTRTSGGIVAKNIQYF
.	many	TRBV2	TRBJ2-7	TGTGCCAGCAGGCCGGAGGCCGAGCAGTACTTC	CASRPEAEQYF
TRBD2	many	TRBV6-5	TRBJ2-1	TGTGCCAGCAGCCGGACTAGCGGGGAGTCGTACTCCAATGAGCAGTTCTTC	CASSRTSGESYSNEQFF
TRBD1	many	TRBV7-2	TRBJ2-7	TGTGCCAGCAGCTTAAGGGACAGGGACGAGCAGTACTTC	CASSLRDRDEQYF
.	many	TRBV12-3/TRBV12-4	TRBJ1-1	TGTGCCAGCAGTTCTTCAGGAGATAACACTGAAGCTTTCTTT	CASSSSGDNTEAFF
.	few	TRBV29-1	TRBJ2-3	TGCAGCTCCGAGGGGGAGGACACAGATACGCAGTATTTT	CSSEGEDTDTQYF
.	many	TRBV3-1	TRBJ1-6	TGTGCCAGCAGCCGGACAGCACATAATTCACCCCTCCACTTT	CASSRTAHNSPLHF
.	many	TRBV18	TRBJ2-7	TGTGCCAGCTCCGAGGGAACAGGACGCTACGAGCAGTACTTC	CASSEGTGRYEQYF
.	.	TRBV7-9	TRBJ1-1	TGTGCCAGCAGCCCCGCTATGTACACTGAAGCTTTCTTT	CASSPAMYTEAFF
TRBD2	many	TRBV7-2	TRBJ2-5	TGTGCCAGCAGCACTAGCGTTCAAGAGACCCAGTACTTC	CASSTSVQETQYF
.	many	TRBV4-3	TRBJ1-2	TGCGCCAGCAGCCAAGATGCGGGCAGACCCTATGGCTACACCTTC	CASSQDAGRPYGYTF
TRBD2	.	TRBV16	TRBJ2-7	TGTGCCAGCAGCCAAGGGCGAGCGGGAGCATCAGAGCAGTACTTC	CASSQGRAGASEQYF
.	many	TRBV6-2/TRBV6-3	TRBJ1-1	TGTGCCAGCGGAAGTGAGGGTGAAGCTTTCTTT	CASGSEGEAFF
.	many	TRBV5-5	TRBJ2-1	TGTGCCAGCAGCTTGGCCGAGGGGCCCTACAATGAGCAGTTCTTC	CASSLAEGPYNEQFF
.	.	TRBV7-9	TRBJ2-5	TGTGCCAGCAGCTTAATGGGGACACCAATGACCCAAGAGACCCAGTACTTC	CASSLMGTPMTQETQYF
TRBD1	many	TRBV6-5	TRBJ2-7	TGTGCCAGCAGTTACGGGCAGGGGGCAGATTACGAGCAGTACTTC	CASSYGQGADYEQYF
.	many	TRBV7-2	TRBJ2-3	TGTGCCAGCAGCTTTTACTCAGATACGCAGTATTTT	CASSFYSDTQYF
.	many	TRBV7-9	TRBJ1-4	TGTGCCAGCAGCTTAGCGCGGTCCACTAATGAAAAACTGTTTTTT	CASSLARSTNEKLFF
.	many	TRBV12-3/TRBV12-4	TRBJ2-5	TGTGCCAGCAGCCGGGACCAGGGGCAAGAGACCCAGTACTTC	CASSRDQGQETQYF
TRBD1	few	TRBV10-3	TRBJ1-2	TGTGCCATCAATACCGGACAGGGAGGTTATGGCTACACCTTC	CAINTGQGGYGYTF